This T cell receptor beta chain was sequenced during a study of blood T cell repertoires in COVID-19. Overall study: Samples came from the United States, Italy and Spain, spanning acute and convalescent COVID-19. Sources were T cells, B-cell-depleted T cells, or PBMCs; the material itself was cDNA or gDNA.

The table came from immunoSEQ multiplex PCR; TCRdb's copy has only in-frame clones and leaves some out. The sample includes about 260,000 clones, less than 90% of them seen just once. This clone was observed a handful of times. V lost 5 bases and J lost 3, with 14 bases in between. The CDR3 sequence is 14 residues long. Germline CDR1 and CDR2: SGHNT and YYREEE (reference sequence). Sequences were obtained from peripheral blood. This receptor was taken from a man in his fifties or sixties who had recovered from COVID-19. The rearrangement joins TRBV5-4 to TRBJ1-2; D not resolved. The CDR3 DNA follows: TGTGCCAGCAGTTTGTTACGGACTGACTATGGCTACACCTTC. This codes for CASSLLRTDYGYTF.